This TCR beta chain emerged from a study of beta chain features in type 1 diabetes. General study points: Within each of all four CD4+ subsets, Type 1 diabetes patients had TCRB CDR3s that were moderately but significantly shorter. For patients, the naive, central memory and Treg TCRB repertoires appeared more alike than for healthy donors.

The authors reverse transcribed all of the isolated RNA, so sequencing captured expressed TCRB transcripts. Profiled with immunoSEQ multiplex PCR; TCRdb holds only in-frame clones, not every one. This table holds 300,000 to 400,000 clones, roughly 8% found once. In its sample, this clone was seen a few times. Its specificity is unknown. Distinct nucleotide sequences in the sample also encode this CDR3. CDR1 MDHEN and CDR2 SYDVKM come from the germline V gene. Trimming stripped 2 bases from V and 8 bases from J, with 4 bases between. The CDR3 has 11 amino acids. Sorting of CD4+ naive, central memory, regulatory and stem cell-like memory cells was performed via CD45RO/CCR7/CD25/CD127/CD95/CD27.

The chain uses TRBV28 and TRBJ2-1; D gene unclear. Sequenced sample: central memory CD4+ T cells from blood. This sequence originates from a woman aged 18-35 years in good health. The CDR3 reads CASSLRYEQFF. CDR3 DNA: TGTGCCAGCAGTTTAAGGTATGAGCAGTTCTTC.